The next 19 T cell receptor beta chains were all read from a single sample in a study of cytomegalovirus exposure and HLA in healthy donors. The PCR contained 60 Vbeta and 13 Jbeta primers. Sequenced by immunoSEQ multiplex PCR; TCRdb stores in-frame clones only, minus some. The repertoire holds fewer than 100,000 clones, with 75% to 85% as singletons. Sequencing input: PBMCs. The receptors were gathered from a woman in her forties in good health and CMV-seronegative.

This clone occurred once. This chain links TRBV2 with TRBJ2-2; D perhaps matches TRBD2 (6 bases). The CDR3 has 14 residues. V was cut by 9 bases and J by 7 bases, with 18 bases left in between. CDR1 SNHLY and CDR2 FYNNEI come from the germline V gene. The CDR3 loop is CARELGRGGGELFF. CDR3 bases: TGTGCCAGAGAACTAGGGCGGGGAGGCGGGGAGCTGTTTTTT.

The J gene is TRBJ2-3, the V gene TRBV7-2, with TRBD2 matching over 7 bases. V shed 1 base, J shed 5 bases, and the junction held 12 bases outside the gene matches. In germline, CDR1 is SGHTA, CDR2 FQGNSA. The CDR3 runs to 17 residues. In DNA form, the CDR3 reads TGTGCCAGCAGCTTAGAGTCCGGGCGGGGGTTGGTAGATACGCAGTATTTT. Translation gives CASSLESGRGLVDTQYF.

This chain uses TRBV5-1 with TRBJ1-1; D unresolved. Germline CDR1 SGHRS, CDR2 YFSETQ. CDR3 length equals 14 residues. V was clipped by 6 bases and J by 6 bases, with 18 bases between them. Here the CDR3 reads CASTDATGGSEAFF. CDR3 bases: TGCGCCAGCACCGATGCGACGGGCGGGTCTGAAGCTTTCTTT.

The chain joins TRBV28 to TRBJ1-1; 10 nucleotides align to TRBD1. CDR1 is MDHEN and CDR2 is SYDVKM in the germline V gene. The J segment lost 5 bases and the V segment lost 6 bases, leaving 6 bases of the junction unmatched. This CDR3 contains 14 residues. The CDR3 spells CASRPTGGRTEAFF. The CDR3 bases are TGTGCCAGCAGGCCGACAGGGGGCAGGACTGAAGCTTTCTTT.

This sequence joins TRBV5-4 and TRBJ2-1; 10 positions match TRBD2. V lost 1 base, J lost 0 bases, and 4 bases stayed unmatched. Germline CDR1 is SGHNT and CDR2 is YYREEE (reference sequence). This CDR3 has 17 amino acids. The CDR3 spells CASSLPSGGISYNEQFF. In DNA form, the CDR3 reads TGTGCCAGCAGCTTGCCTAGCGGGGGAATCTCCTACAATGAGCAGTTCTTC.

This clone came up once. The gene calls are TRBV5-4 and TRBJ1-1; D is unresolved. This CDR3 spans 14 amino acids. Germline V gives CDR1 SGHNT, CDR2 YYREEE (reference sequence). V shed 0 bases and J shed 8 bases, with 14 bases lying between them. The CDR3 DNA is TGTGCCAGCAGCTTGGGTGGGTCTGAGGCCGAAGCTTTCTTT. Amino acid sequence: CASSLGGSEAEAFF.

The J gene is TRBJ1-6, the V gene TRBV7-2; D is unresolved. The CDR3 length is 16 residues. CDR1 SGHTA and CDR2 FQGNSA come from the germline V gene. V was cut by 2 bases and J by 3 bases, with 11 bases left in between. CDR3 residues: CASSLISPIYNSPLHF. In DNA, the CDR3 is TGTGCCAGCAGCTTAATTAGTCCAATCTATAATTCACCCCTCCACTTT.

CDR3 nucleotide sequence: TGTGCCAGCAGCGTAGTTGGGACTAGCGGAACCAATGAGCAGTTCTTC. It specifies CASSVVGTSGTNEQFF. J is TRBJ2-1 and V is TRBV9; 11 nucleotides align to TRBD2. Germline-derived CDR1 and CDR2 are SGDLS and YYNGEE. V dropped 0 bases and J dropped 6; count of bases not matched to a gene: 5. This CDR3 has 16 residues.

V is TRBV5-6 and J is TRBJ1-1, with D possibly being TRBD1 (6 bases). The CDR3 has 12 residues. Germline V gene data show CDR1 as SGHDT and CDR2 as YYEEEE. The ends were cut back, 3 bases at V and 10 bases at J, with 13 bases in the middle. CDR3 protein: CASSSYREGAFF. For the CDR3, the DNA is TGTGCCAGCAGCTCCTACAGGGAAGGAGCTTTCTTT.

The CDR3 DNA is TGCGCCAGCAGATTGACTAGCGGGGGTTACCACGAGCAGTACTTC. Translating gives CASRLTSGGYHEQYF. The chain joins TRBV10-2 to TRBJ2-7; TRBD2 matches at 12 bases. The V and J ends lost 6 bases and 5 bases, in that order; junction bases with no gene match: 8. This CDR3 comprises 15 residues. Per germline, CDR1 WSHSY and CDR2 SAAADI.

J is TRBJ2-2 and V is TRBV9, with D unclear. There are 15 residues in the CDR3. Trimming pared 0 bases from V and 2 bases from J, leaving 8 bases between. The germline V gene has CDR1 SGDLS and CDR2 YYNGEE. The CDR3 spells CASSVGQLNTGELFF. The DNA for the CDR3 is TGTGCCAGCAGCGTAGGGCAATTAAACACCGGGGAGCTGTTTTTT.

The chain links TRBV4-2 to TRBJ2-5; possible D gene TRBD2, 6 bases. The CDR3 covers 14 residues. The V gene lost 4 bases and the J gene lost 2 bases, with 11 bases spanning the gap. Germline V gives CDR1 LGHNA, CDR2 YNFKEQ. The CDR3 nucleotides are TGTGCCAGCAGCCCGGGACGGGAGCAAGAGACCCAGTACTTC. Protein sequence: CASSPGREQETQYF.

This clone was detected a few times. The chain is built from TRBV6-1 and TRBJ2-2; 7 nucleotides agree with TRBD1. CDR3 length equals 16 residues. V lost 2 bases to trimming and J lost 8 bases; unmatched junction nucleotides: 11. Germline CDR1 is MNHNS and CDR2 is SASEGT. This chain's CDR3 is CASSEFTGEFVGELFF. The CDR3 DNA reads TGTGCCAGCAGTGAATTCACAGGGGAATTCGTAGGGGAGCTGTTTTTT.

CDR3 residues: CASSLELRPYNEQFF. The CDR3 region has the DNA TGTGCCAGCAGCTTAGAGTTGCGCCCTTACAATGAGCAGTTCTTC. This chain joins TRBV11-2 and TRBJ2-1; no reliable D call. Germline CDR1 SGHAT, CDR2 FQNNGV. Trimming removed 0 bases at V and 4 bases at J, with 10 bases between. The CDR3 is 15 residues long.

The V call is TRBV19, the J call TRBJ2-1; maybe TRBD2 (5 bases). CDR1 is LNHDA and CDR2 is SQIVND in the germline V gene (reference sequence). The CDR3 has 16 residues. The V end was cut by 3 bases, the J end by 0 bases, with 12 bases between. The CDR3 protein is CASSILPGNSYNEQFF. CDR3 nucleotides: TGTGCCAGTAGTATTCTACCGGGGAACTCCTACAATGAGCAGTTCTTC.

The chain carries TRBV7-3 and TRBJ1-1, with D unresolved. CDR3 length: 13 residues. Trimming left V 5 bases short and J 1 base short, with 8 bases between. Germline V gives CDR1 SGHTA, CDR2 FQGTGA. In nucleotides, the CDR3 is TGTGCCAGCAGCGCCCAGGAGAACACTGAAGCTTTCTTT. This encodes CASSAQENTEAFF. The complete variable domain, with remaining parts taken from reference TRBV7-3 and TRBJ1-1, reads GAGVSQTPSNKVTEKGKYVELRCDPISGHTALYWYRQSLGQGPEFLIYFQGTGAADDSGLPNDRFFAVRPEGSVSTLKIQRTERGDSAVYLCASSAQENTEAFFGQGTRLTVV.

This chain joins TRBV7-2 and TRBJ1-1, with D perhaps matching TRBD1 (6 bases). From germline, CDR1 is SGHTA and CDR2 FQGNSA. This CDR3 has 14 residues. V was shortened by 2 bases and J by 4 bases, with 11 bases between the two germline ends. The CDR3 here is CASSLLRGGTEAFF. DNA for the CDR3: TGTGCCAGCAGCTTATTGAGGGGGGGCACTGAAGCTTTCTTT.

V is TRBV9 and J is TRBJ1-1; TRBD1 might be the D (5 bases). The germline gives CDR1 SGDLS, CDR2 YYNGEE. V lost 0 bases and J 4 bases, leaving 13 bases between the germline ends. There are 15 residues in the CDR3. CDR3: CASSVATGPGTEAFF. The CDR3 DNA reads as TGTGCCAGCAGCGTAGCTACAGGACCGGGCACTGAAGCTTTCTTT.

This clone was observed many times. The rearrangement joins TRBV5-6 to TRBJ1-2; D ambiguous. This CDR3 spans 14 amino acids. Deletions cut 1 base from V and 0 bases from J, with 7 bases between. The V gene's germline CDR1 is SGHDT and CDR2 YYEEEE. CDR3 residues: CASSLQQTNYGYTF. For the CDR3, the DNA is TGTGCCAGCAGCTTGCAACAGACTAACTATGGCTACACCTTC.